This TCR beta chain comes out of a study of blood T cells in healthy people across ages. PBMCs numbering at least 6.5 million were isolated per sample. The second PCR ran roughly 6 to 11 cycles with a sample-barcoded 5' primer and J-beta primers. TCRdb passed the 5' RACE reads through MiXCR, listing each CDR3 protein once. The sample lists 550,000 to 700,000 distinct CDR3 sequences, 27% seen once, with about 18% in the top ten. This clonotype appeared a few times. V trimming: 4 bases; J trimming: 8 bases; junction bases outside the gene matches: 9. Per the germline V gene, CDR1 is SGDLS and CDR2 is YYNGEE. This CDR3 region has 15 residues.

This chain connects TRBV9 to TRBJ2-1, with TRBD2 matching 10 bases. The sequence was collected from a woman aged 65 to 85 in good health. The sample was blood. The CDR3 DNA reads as TGTGCCAGCAGCTCCTTTAGCGGGGGGATCGATGAGCAGTTCTTC. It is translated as CASSSFSGGIDEQFF.